A single sample is the source of the 22 T cell receptor beta chains below, sequenced in a study of blood T cells in healthy people across ages. The authors ran a second PCR of 7 to 11 cycles using a sample-barcoded 5' primer and a J-beta primer mix. TCRdb analysed the 5' RACE reads with MiXCR anew, one entry per CDR3 protein. The sample holds 1.6 million or so distinct CDR3 sequences, almost 35% seen once. The material sequenced was blood. These receptors came from a woman in her twenties or thirties in good health.

The rearrangement joins TRBV6-2 or TRBV6-3 to TRBJ2-3; D perhaps matches TRBD2 (5 bases). The V end was cut by 6 bases, the J end by 8 bases, with 18 bases between. Germline V lookup: CDR1 MNHEY, CDR2 SVGEGT. The CDR3 totals 14 residues. The CDR3 protein is CASRSRTGTGTQYF. The CDR3 DNA reads as TGTGCCAGCAGGTCCAGGACTGGCACTGGTACGCAGTATTTT.

This clonotype was observed many times. The chain is built from TRBV20-1 and TRBJ2-1; 8 bases are a match to TRBD1. The junction had 9 bases not matched to a gene; V was cut back by 0 bases and J by 5 bases. CDR1 and CDR2 (germline): DFQATT, SNEGSKA (reference sequence). The CDR3 is 16 residues long. The CDR3 DNA sequence: TGCAGTGCTAGAGATGGCAACAGGGGGAAAAACAATGAGCAGTTCTTC. Translating it yields CSARDGNRGKNNEQFF.

The V and J genes are TRBV10-1 and TRBJ2-5; possibly TRBD2 for D (5 bases). The closer fit of TRBJ2-7 to the DNA end suggests the J call may be wrong. The germline gives CDR1 WNHNN, CDR2 SYGVQD (reference sequence). CDR3 length equals 13 residues. The CDR3 is CASSVRPEGEQYF. CDR3 DNA: TGCGCCAGCAGTGTAAGACCAGAGGGCGAGCAGTACTTC.

Worth noting for this clonotype: The junction does not match germline at one end; this may be a read error. The J gene is TRBJ1-1, the V gene TRBV27; 9 positions agree with TRBD1. CDR1 and CDR2 (germline): MNHEY, SMNVEV (reference sequence). The CDR3 runs to 14 residues. This chain's CDR3 is CAGSPTGGSTEAFF. The CDR3 DNA reads TGTGCCGGCAGTCCGACAGGGGGAAGCACTGAAGCTTTCTTT.

This clonotype was recorded a few times. The rearrangement uses TRBV20-1 and TRBJ2-7, with D possibly matching TRBD2 (7 bases). V was clipped by 6 bases and J by 2 bases, with 14 bases between them. This CDR3 is 13 amino acids long. CDR1 is DFQATT, CDR2 SNEGSKA, per germline (reference sequence). DNA for the CDR3: TGCAGTGCAGACCTAGGGGGGGCCTACGAGCAGTACTTC. Translated, it gives CSADLGGAYEQYF.

The chain couples TRBV7-3 to TRBJ2-1; D gene uncertain. There are 15 residues in the CDR3. The V gene's germline CDR1 is SGHTA and CDR2 FQGTGA. V was pared by 0 bases and J by 9 bases, with 15 bases between. In DNA form, the CDR3 reads TGTGCCAGCAGCTTAACGAGGTTCTCGGGCTGTGAGCAGTTCTTC. Protein sequence: CASSLTRFSGCEQFF.

The chain links TRBV14 to TRBJ2-1, with no clear D. Germline CDR1 is SGHDN and CDR2 is FVKESK. The CDR3 loop spans 12 amino acids. With 0 bases removed from V and 15 bases from J, the gap between germline ends came to 12 bases. DNA for the CDR3: TGTGCCAGCAGCCAAGATCGGCTCTCGCGGTTCTTC. Translation: CASSQDRLSRFF.

CDR3 bases: TGTGCCAGCAGCTCGGACGGCCACAATGAGCAGTACTTC. It yields the protein CASSSDGHNEQYF. The chain links TRBV5-6 to TRBJ2-5; D remains ambiguous. The CDR3 runs 13 residues. V shed 3 bases and J shed 11 bases, with 17 bases lying between them. Germline V gene data show CDR1 as SGHDT and CDR2 as YYEEEE.

V and J are TRBV27 and TRBJ2-5, with D hard to call. Germline V gene data show CDR1 as MNHEY and CDR2 as SMNVEV (reference sequence). The CDR3 has 14 amino acids. With 2 bases removed from V and 4 bases from J, the gap between germline ends came to 11 bases. The DNA for the CDR3 is TGTGCCAGCAGTTTAAAGGGTGGGCTAGAGACCCAGTACTTC. This encodes CASSLKGGLETQYF.

The chain employs TRBV5-1 and TRBJ2-4; D gene ambiguous. The last part of the DNA fits TRBJ2-7 better; the J call may be wrong. The CDR3 runs to 12 residues. Germline CDR1 and CDR2: SGHRS and YFSETQ. The CDR3 sequence: CASSLQAHEQYF. The CDR3 DNA reads as TGCGCCAGCAGCTTGCAGGCCCACGAGCAGTACTTC.

This chain connects TRBV24-1 to TRBJ2-1; 8 bases line up with TRBD1. V lost 5 bases and J lost 4; bases outside the gene matches: 9. The germline CDR1 and CDR2 sequences are KGHDR and SFDVKD. This CDR3 region has 16 residues. Written as DNA, the CDR3 is TGTGCCACCAGTGCCGCCGGACAGGGTGGGTACAATGAGCAGTTCTTC. This translates into CATSAAGQGGYNEQFF.

V and J are TRBV4-2 and TRBJ2-5; possible D gene TRBD1, 7 bases. The CDR3 totals 12 residues. In germline, CDR1 is LGHNA, CDR2 YNFKEQ. Trimming pared 4 bases from V and 11 bases from J, leaving 14 bases between. CDR3 bases: TGTGCCAGCAGCCCTCTACAGGGGAGGCAGTACTTC. Amino acid sequence: CASSPLQGRQYF.

This chain's CDR3 is CASSPWTGDNQPQHF. The CDR3 region has the DNA TGTGCCAGCAGTCCATGGACAGGGGACAATCAGCCCCAGCATTTT. The rearrangement joins TRBV2 to TRBJ1-5, with 9 bases matching TRBD1. The V gene's germline CDR1 is SNHLY and CDR2 FYNNEI. This CDR3 comprises 15 residues. The junction had 5 bases not matched to a gene; V was cut back by 5 bases and J by 3 bases.

This chain joins TRBV4-2 and TRBJ2-3, with 16 positions matching TRBD2. The CDR3 totals 19 residues. CDR1 and CDR2 (germline): LGHNA, YNFKEQ. V trimming: 2 bases; J trimming: 0 bases; junction bases outside the gene matches: 5. The CDR3 region is CASSQPGLAGGSSTDTQYF. The CDR3 DNA is TGTGCCAGCAGCCAACCGGGACTAGCGGGGGGGTCTAGCACAGATACGCAGTATTTT.

This clonotype was seen a handful of times. The CDR3 DNA reads TGCAGTGCACACCCGGGGGGACGGAGGCACATGCTGGTTGGCTACACCTTC. Translating it yields CSAHPGGRRHMLVGYTF. The chain has TRBV20-1 and TRBJ1-2, with D possibly TRBD1 on 5 matching bases. The CDR3 totals 17 residues. The germline V gene encodes CDR1 DFQATT and CDR2 SNEGSKA (reference sequence). Trimming stripped 6 bases from V and 7 bases from J, with 30 bases between.

The rearrangement uses TRBV30 and TRBJ2-2; either TRBD1 or TRBD2 may fit D (5 bases each). V lost 2 bases and J lost 3, with 7 bases in between. Germline V gives CDR1 GTSNPN, CDR2 SVGIG (reference sequence). This CDR3 contains 13 residues. CDR3 bases: TGTGCCTGGAGTCGAGGGGACACCGGGGAGCTGTTTTTT. It is translated as CAWSRGDTGELFF.

The CDR3 sequence is CASSFFPARKNSPLHF. Here the CDR3 DNA reads TGTGCCAGCAGCTTCTTCCCCGCACGGAAGAATTCACCCCTCCACTTT. V usage is TRBV7-2 and J usage is TRBJ1-6; D remains unclear. V lost 3 bases, J lost 7 bases, and 16 bases lay in between. Germline-derived CDR1 and CDR2 are SGHTA and FQGNSA. The CDR3 is 16 amino acids.

The gene calls are TRBV4-1 and TRBJ1-6; perhaps TRBD1 as D (6 bases). With 4 bases removed from V and 7 bases from J, the gap between germline ends came to 14 bases. Per germline, CDR1 MGHRA and CDR2 YSYEKL. The length of the CDR3 is 15 residues. The CDR3 nucleotides are TGCGCCAGCAGCCCTATCCCAGGGGAAAATTCACCCCTCCACTTT. Its translation: CASSPIPGENSPLHF.

This clonotype showed up just a few times. Given a much more abundant clone one base away, this may be a read error. The J gene is TRBJ2-5, the V gene TRBV20-1; maybe TRBD2 (6 bases). CDR3 length: 15 amino acids. Germline-derived CDR1 and CDR2 are DFQATT and SNEGSKA (reference sequence). Trimming removed 6 bases from V and 11 bases from J, with 28 bases in between. The CDR3 loop reads CSASFADGGLGEQYF. CDR3 coding DNA: TGCAGTGCCAGTTTCGCGGACGGGGGTTTGGGGGAGCAGTACTTC.

This clonotype has just a few counts. The CDR3: CASSRSGLARDTQYF. The CDR3 DNA sequence: TGTGCCAGCAGCCGCTCCGGACTAGCGCGAGATACGCAGTATTTT. The chain recombines TRBV7-3 with TRBJ2-3; 9 nucleotides match TRBD2. The germline V gene encodes CDR1 SGHTA and CDR2 FQGTGA. The CDR3 loop spans 15 amino acids. The J segment lost 5 bases and the V segment lost 5 bases, leaving 8 bases of the junction unmatched.

The chain uses TRBV30 and TRBJ1-3; D is unclear. V was clipped by 1 base and J by 0 bases, with 10 bases between them. This CDR3 region has 15 residues. Germline loops: CDR1 GTSNPN, CDR2 SVGIG (reference sequence). CDR3: CAWSGRSTSGNTIYF. The CDR3 DNA reads as TGTGCCTGGAGTGGGCGGTCCACCTCTGGAAACACCATATATTTT. Full variable domain (missing parts from reference TRBV30 and TRBJ1-3): SQTIHQWPATLVQPVGSPLSLECTVEGTSNPNLYWYRQAAGRGLQLLFYSVGIGQISSEVPQNLSASRPQDRQFILSSKKLLLSDSGFYLCAWSGRSTSGNTIYFGEGSWLTVV.

V usage is TRBV3-1 and J usage is TRBJ2-5, with D possibly being TRBD1 or TRBD2 (6 bases each). The CDR3 consists of 14 residues. V was shortened by 3 bases and J by 9 bases, with 17 bases between the two germline ends. Germline CDR1 is LGHDT and CDR2 is YNNKEL (reference sequence). CDR3 sequence (DNA): TGTGCCAGCAGCCACAGCGGAGAGGGGGAGGCCCAGTACTTC. It is translated as CASSHSGEGEAQYF.